What follows are 18 T cell receptor beta chains derived from one specimen sequenced in a study of shared clonotypes between healthy human individuals. Produced via immunoSEQ multiplex PCR; TCRdb's table is partial and in-frame only. The sample includes 1.4 million or so clones, just under 99% of them seen just once. The material sequenced was naive CD4+ T cells sorted from blood. Subset given: CD45RA+ positively selected. All receptors derive from a man younger than 40 in good health.

The rearrangement links TRBV10-3 to TRBJ1-2; no definite D call. CDR3 length equals 13 residues. Trimming cost V 6 bases and J 0 bases, with 8 bases left between them. Germline assignment: CDR1 ENHRY and CDR2 SYGVKD. CDR3 sequence: CAISEGSNYGYTF. CDR3 DNA sequence: TGTGCCATCAGCGAGGGATCTAACTATGGCTACACCTTC.

Details on this clone: The conserved phenylalanine or tryptophan is not found at the CDR3 terminus, so this likely reflects a read error. The DNA is left out, because the CDR3 cannot be placed on it with certainty; the CDR3 is given as TCRdb lists it. This chain links TRBV14 with TRBJ1-1. Germline CDR1 reads SGHDN; CDR2 reads FVKESK. With termini counted, the CDR3 has 11 amino acids. The CDR3 here is CASSQGMKGGI.

The genes are TRBV5-1 and TRBJ2-2; 7 bases agree with TRBD2. CDR3 length: 13 residues. V gave up 4 bases and J gave up 6 bases; unmatched junction bases: 3. From germline, CDR1 is SGHRS and CDR2 YFSETQ. The CDR3 DNA follows: TGCGCCAGCAGCCTAGGGAGGGCCGGGGAGCTGTTTTTT. This encodes CASSLGRAGELFF.

This chain connects TRBV18 to TRBJ2-7; either TRBD1 or TRBD2 may fit D (6 bases each). V dropped 3 bases and J dropped 2 bases, with 14 bases sitting between them. The CDR3 extends over 15 amino acids. Germline values: CDR1 KGHSH, CDR2 LQKENI. Here the CDR3 reads CASSPRVGGTYEQYF. CDR3 DNA sequence: TGTGCCAGCTCACCCAGAGTCGGGGGCACCTACGAGCAGTACTTC. The full variable domain, completed using reference TRBV18 and TRBJ2-7, is NAGVMQNPRHLVRRRGQEARLRCSPMKGHSHVYWYRQLPEEGLKFMVYLQKENIIDESGMPKERFSAEFPKEGPSILRIQQVVRGDSAAYFCASSPRVGGTYEQYFGPGTRLTVT.

V usage is TRBV28 and J usage is TRBJ1-2; D possibly corresponds to TRBD1 (6 bases). Germline values: CDR1 MDHEN, CDR2 SYDVKM. CDR3 length equals 16 residues. Trimming cost V 5 bases and J 0 bases, with 16 bases left between them. CDR3 protein: CASSVRTAGTNYGYTF. CDR3 nucleotides: TGTGCCAGCAGTGTACGGACAGCCGGAACTAACTATGGCTACACCTTC.

This sequence joins TRBV5-5 and TRBJ2-3; D is possibly TRBD2 (5 bases). From germline, CDR1 is SGHKS and CDR2 YYEKEE (reference sequence). Trimming took off 3 bases at V and 1 base at J, with 9 bases between the two ends. This CDR3 comprises 14 residues. The CDR3 spells CASSSRTGTDTQYF. As DNA, the CDR3 is TGTGCCAGCAGCTCTCGGACTGGCACAGATACGCAGTATTTT.

This chain links TRBV9 with TRBJ2-7, with 9 nucleotides matching TRBD1. Germline V gives CDR1 SGDLS, CDR2 YYNGEE. V trimming: 4 bases; J trimming: 0 bases; junction bases outside the gene matches: 8. CDR3 length: 16 amino acids. The CDR3 loop is CASSPLDRGGSYEQYF. The DNA of the CDR3 is TGTGCCAGCAGCCCACTGGACAGGGGAGGCTCCTACGAGCAGTACTTC.

This chain's CDR3 is CASSRDEPTYEQYF. DNA of the CDR3: TGCGCCAGCAGCCGGGACGAGCCGACCTACGAGCAGTACTTC. The chain uses TRBV5-1 and TRBJ2-7; possibly TRBD1 or TRBD2 for D (5 bases each). The CDR3 has 14 amino acids. The germline gives CDR1 SGHRS, CDR2 YFSETQ. V was pared by 4 bases and J by 2 bases, with 13 bases between.

This clone appeared once. This rearrangement joins TRBV5-1 to TRBJ2-1, with 9 positions matching TRBD2. From germline, CDR1 is SGHRS and CDR2 YFSETQ. J gave up 4 bases and V 3 bases, and 5 bases lay outside the gene matches. The CDR3 contains 15 residues. The CDR3 region is CASSSLTSGYNEQFF. The CDR3 nucleotides read TGCGCCAGCAGCTCACTGACTAGCGGTTACAATGAGCAGTTCTTC.

The V call is TRBV6-1, the J call TRBJ1-5; TRBD1 matches 7 bases. This CDR3 comprises 15 residues. The V and J ends lost 0 bases and 5 bases, in that order; junction bases with no gene match: 4. Germline loops: CDR1 MNHNS, CDR2 SASEGT. The CDR3 region is CASSEAGTAYQPQHF. The CDR3, as DNA: TGTGCCAGCAGTGAAGCAGGGACAGCCTATCAGCCCCAGCATTTT.

The chain employs TRBV9 and TRBJ2-1; D remains unclear. Germline-derived CDR1 and CDR2 are SGDLS and YYNGEE. The CDR3 covers 14 residues. Trimming took off 3 bases at V and 4 bases at J, with 11 bases between the two ends. The CDR3 reads CASSAVAEYNEQFF. CDR3 DNA sequence: TGTGCCAGCAGCGCAGTTGCGGAGTACAATGAGCAGTTCTTC.

The chain combines TRBV7-2 with TRBJ2-1; 7 bases align to TRBD2. Germline V gives CDR1 SGHTA, CDR2 FQGNSA. The trim removed 2 bases at V and 1 base at J, leaving 8 bases unmatched. This CDR3 comprises 17 residues. CDR3 in amino acids: CASSLISTSVSYNEQFF. The CDR3 DNA is TGTGCCAGCAGCTTAATTTCCACTAGCGTGTCCTACAATGAGCAGTTCTTC.

The genes are TRBV9 and TRBJ2-6; no definite D call. Germline CDR1 SGDLS, CDR2 YYNGEE. The germline V and J ends were trimmed by 7 bases and 4 bases, with 6 bases remaining between them. The CDR3 has 12 residues. CDR3 protein: CASGSGANVLTF. In DNA form, the CDR3 reads TGTGCCAGCGGTTCAGGGGCCAACGTCCTGACTTTC.

Notes on this clone: One end of the junction does not line up with germline, which may come from a read error. The chain is built from TRBV14 and TRBJ2-7; D remains ambiguous. Looked up from germline, CDR1 is SGHDN and CDR2 is FVKESK. The CDR3 contains 13 residues. The CDR3 protein is CASSQGARTLTHF. CDR3 nucleotide sequence: TGTGCCAGCAGCCAAGGGGCCCGAACTTTAACGCACTTC.

The chain's CDR3 is CASSVGGSGVFEQYF. The CDR3 DNA sequence: TGTGCCAGCAGCGTAGGAGGGTCTGGGGTCTTCGAGCAGTACTTC. The chain uses TRBV9 and TRBJ2-7, with D perhaps matching TRBD2 (5 bases). V was trimmed by 0 bases and J by 6 bases, leaving 16 bases between them. Looked up from germline, CDR1 is SGDLS and CDR2 is YYNGEE. The CDR3 covers 15 residues.

The chain employs TRBV5-6 and TRBJ2-5; no clear D. Germline V gives CDR1 SGHDT, CDR2 YYEEEE. The ends were cut back, 0 bases at V and 1 base at J, with 7 bases in the middle. The CDR3 is 14 residues long. CDR3: CASSLAQLQETQYF. The CDR3 DNA reads TGTGCCAGCAGCTTGGCTCAGCTCCAAGAGACCCAGTACTTC.

The chain couples TRBV10-3 to TRBJ2-6; 11 nucleotides align to TRBD1. V gave up 10 bases and J gave up 2 bases; unmatched junction bases: 10. Germline V CDR1 and CDR2: ENHRY, SYGVKD. The CDR3 spans 17 residues. CDR3 residues: CATGQGAMGPGANVLTF. The DNA of the CDR3 is TGTGCCACCGGACAGGGGGCGATGGGCCCTGGGGCCAACGTCCTGACTTTC.

This clone is a singleton in its sample. This sequence joins TRBV28 and TRBJ2-7, with D perhaps matching TRBD2 (5 bases). Germline loops: CDR1 MDHEN, CDR2 SYDVKM. The CDR3 has 16 residues. V gave up 5 bases and J gave up 1 base, with 18 bases separating them. The CDR3 DNA reads TGTGCCAGCAGTCCGTCAGCGGACGCTCGTTCCTACGAGCAGTACTTC. It is translated as CASSPSADARSYEQYF.